This T cell receptor beta chain came from a study of blood T cell repertoires in COVID-19. Authors' data handling: Reference gene primer amplification gave nucleated cell count estimates. Sequenced by immunoSEQ multiplex PCR; TCRdb stores in-frame clones only, minus some. That table is the source of V, J and clone size, and D and trimming were worked out from the DNA. The data contain under 300,000 clones, roughly 86% of them singletons. This CDR3 region has 15 residues. Trimming took 0 bases from V and 2 from J; bases not matched to a gene: 2. Germline CDR1 and CDR2: SGHRS and YFSETQ. All enrollees were roughly 18 to 95 years old and from 20 to 25 US areas. Before being deemed recovered, Cohort 3 donors had two negative PCRs, clearance, or symptom resolution.

The V and J genes are TRBV5-1 and TRBJ2-5, with 9 nucleotides matching TRBD1. Source material: PBMCs or T cells enriched from blood (not recorded which). The receptor was isolated from a woman aged 55-70 years who had recovered from COVID-19. The CDR3 sequence is CASSLEDRGQETQYF. The CDR3 nucleotides are TGCGCCAGCAGCTTGGAGGACAGGGGTCAAGAGACCCAGTACTTC.